The clone carrying this T cell receptor (beta chain) has at least ten counts. What it binds is unknown. V was cut by 4 bases and J by 0 bases, with 12 bases left in between. The CDR3 has 15 residues. Germline loops: CDR1 DFQATT, CDR2 SNEGSKA (reference sequence). This entry comes from a study of response to subunit inactivated influenza vaccine. Study results and limitations: A suggestion made by the authors is that each seasonal influenza vaccination recruits few new T cells.

TCRdb reprocessed the RT-PCR reads with MiXCR, giving one entry per CDR3 protein. The data show around 580,000 distinct CDR3 sequences, about 11% seen once. This specimen consisted of PBMCs from blood, obtained on the day of vaccination. This chain joins TRBV20-1 and TRBJ2-2; D might be TRBD2 (5 bases). This clonotype was sampled from a man aged 50 or older who received an inactivated influenza vaccine. The CDR3 bases are TGCAGTGCTACCCTTGGCGGGTCGAACACCGGGGAGCTGTTTTTT. It encodes CSATLGGSNTGELFF.